This record covers a single TCR beta chain. A few counts support this clonotype. The specificity of this receptor is unknown. No qualities accompany the bases; no much larger clone lies one base away. The method was 5' RACE. The data were produced on an Illumina HiSeq 2000. A universal primer binding site was added through template switching, and the final cDNA carried a unique molecular identifier so that TCR cDNA molecules could be counted accurately. Specific primers in the conserved constant-segment region were used to synthesize first-strand cDNA for the TCR alpha and beta chains. To control for contamination, every cDNA library carried two barcodes: a SMART-Mk sample barcode plus Illumina barcodes. TruSeq adapter sequences, together with Illumina sample barcodes, were added in two successive PCR steps. Sequencing of the TCR alpha and beta cDNA libraries was done on the Illumina HiSeq platform using custom primers. As for the authors' bioinformatics: Raw reads were processed with MiGEC to extract unique molecular identifiers, and MiXCR was used to determine CDR3 positions. Recombination models were inferred per individual with the repgenHMM and IGoR tools using an EM algorithm. The tcR package in R was used for shared clonotype analysis, with sharing normalized by the product of cloneset sizes. To study raw recombination without the effects of thymic and clonal selection, out-of-frame nonproductive sequences were analyzed. TCRdb reworked the public reads: Q25 trimming with fastp, MiXCR clone assembly, productive beta chains retained. When rows share a CDR3 protein, they turn into one entry using the most common DNA and genes. In this record, the V and J calls reflect TCRdb's handling and not the investigators' own analysis. Across this sample there are nearly 250,000 distinct CDR3 sequences, with roughly 7% seen only once. The ten largest account for 3% to 4% of the sample.

CDR1 DFQATT and CDR2 SNEGSKA were looked up in the germline V gene (reference sequence). Here V drops 2 bases and J drops 3 bases, and the junction holds 8 bases not matched to any gene. There are 16 amino acids in the CDR3, from cysteine to phenylalanine inclusive. Solely the CDR3 DNA is kept, with 48 bases framed from the first base. The sample is drawn from a study of identical twins (TCRdb year 2016). Study-wide context: The study deep-sequenced TCR alpha and beta repertoires from monozygotic twins, unrelated adults of various ages and cord blood to test whether fetal clonotypes persist. Replicate twin experiments were performed at different times using different library preparation protocols to rule out contamination.

Broader findings and caveats from the paper: Conclusions relied on cross-sectional statistical analysis, since the same donors could not be followed over many years. Recombination models systematically underestimated out-of-frame TCR alpha sharing in monozygotic twins but agreed with sharing between unrelated individuals. Compared with coincidental sharing between unrelated individuals, out-of-frame TCR alpha sequences shared between twins showed an excess of sequences with low generation probability. Zero-insertion analyses could be partly confounded by invariant T cells such as MAIT and iNKT, although diverse VJ usage argued against such confounding for most clonotypes. A weaker excess of twin sharing was found in beta out-of-frame sequences because the signal-to-noise ratio was lowered by fewer shared sequences. Abundant cord blood beta clonotypes had fewer insertions, young adult naive repertoires showed a similar but weaker trend, and memory repertoires showed no such trend.

Every donor in the study was a healthy Caucasian. Three pairs of female monozygotic twins, all aged about 18 to 29 years, made up the twin cohort. Miltenyi CD45RO+ enrichment and human naive T-cell isolation kits were used to isolate memory (CD45RO+) and naive T cells from PBMC. The sample was also reused in another study, on yellow fever vaccine responses in identical twins. The second investigation adds: The T cell response to vaccination in identical twins was reported by the authors to appear partly convergent and partly personalized. In identical twins, the study followed T cell clones that responded to the vaccine with precision.

The source of this sequence is a woman aged 18-35 years in good health. Material for sequencing was memory (CD45RO+) T cells sorted from blood. The meaning of the sample's cell subset or site label: CD45RO+ enriched T cells. The chain uses TRBV20-1 and TRBJ2-1, with 9 bases in between that match TRBD2. The CDR3 reads CSARRSGRIFYNEQFF. The bases read TGCAGTGCTAGAAGGAGCGGGAGGATATTCTACAATGAGCAGTTCTTC.